Sequencing of this TCR beta chain was carried out in a study of blood T cell repertoires in COVID-19. On the study more broadly: T cells, B-cell-depleted T cells, or PBMCs supplied cDNA or gDNA.

In terms of age and location, participants ranged from about 18 to 95 years and lived in about two dozen US areas. The study assigned cohorts using participant-reported clinical history. Germline loops: CDR1 SGHRS, CDR2 YFSETQ. V lost 0 bases and J 3 bases, leaving 3 bases between the germline ends. There are 12 residues in the CDR3. Methods used by the authors: For nucleated cells, counts were estimated from reference gene primer amplification. Generated by immunoSEQ multiplex PCR, the TCRdb table keeps only in-frame clones and is missing some. That table supplies the V and J calls and clone size; D and trimming were determined from the DNA. This sample has 300,000 to 350,000 clones; roughly 90% occur once, and the top ten carry about 4%.

The sequence was obtained from a woman in her twenties or thirties who had been exposed to COVID-19. J is TRBJ1-1 and V is TRBV5-1; D gene unclear. Sequencing used PBMCs or T cells enriched from blood (not recorded which). CDR3 residues: CASSLADTEAFF. The CDR3 DNA reads as TGCGCCAGCAGCTTGGCGGACACTGAAGCTTTCTTT.